This entry lists 2 T cell receptor beta chains sequenced from one sample in a study of blood T cells in healthy people across ages. The use of a sample-barcoded 5' primer and a J-beta primer mix characterized a second PCR of about 7 to 12 cycles. TCRdb independently ran MiXCR on the 5' RACE reads; one entry per CDR3 protein. The data contain about 1.8 million distinct CDR3 sequences, around 50% of them singletons. The source material was blood. The receptors originated from a woman between 40 and 50 years old in good health.

The chain is built from TRBV5-1 and TRBJ2-7; TRBD1 agrees at 7 bases. The CDR3 has 14 amino acids. The V gene's germline CDR1 is SGHRS and CDR2 YFSETQ. The V segment lost 1 base and the J segment 3 bases; nucleotides outside the gene matches: 4. The CDR3 sequence: CASSLHQGVYEQYF. The CDR3 DNA follows: TGCGCCAGCAGCTTGCATCAGGGGGTCTACGAGCAGTACTTC. The full variable domain, with the rest looked up from reference TRBV5-1 and TRBJ2-7, is KAGVTQTPRYLIKTRGQQVTLSCSPISGHRSVSWYQQTPGQGLQFLFEYFSETQRNKGNFPGRFSGRQFSNSRSEMNVSTLELGDSALYLCASSLHQGVYEQYFGPGTRLTVT.

This chain joins TRBV6-5 and TRBJ2-6; TRBD1 agrees at 7 bases. The germline gives CDR1 MNHEY, CDR2 SVGAGI. V shed 6 bases and J 2 bases; nucleotides not matched to a gene: 7. The CDR3 is 16 residues long. This CDR3 is CASRDGQAPGANVLTF. The CDR3 DNA follows: TGTGCCAGCAGAGACGGACAGGCCCCTGGGGCCAACGTCCTGACTTTC.